The 23 T cell receptor beta chains below were found in one sample sequenced in a study of shared clonotypes between healthy human individuals. CD45RO negativity and positive selection for CCR7 defined naive CD8 cells, a population that excluded terminally differentiated effector memory CD45RA+ cells. Clones were read by immunoSEQ multiplex PCR, and TCRdb kept only the in-frame ones, dropping some. The sample lists approximately 2,200,000 clones, around 93% seen once, with roughly 1.7% in the top ten. Sequences were obtained from naive CD8+ T cells from PBMCs. The receptors were gathered from a man younger than 35 in good health. Some clones in this sample may be carry-over from other donors' samples.

Concerning this clone itself: The same CDR3 also results from other DNA sequences found in this sample. V and J are TRBV2 and TRBJ1-1; D call uncertain. CDR1 SNHLY and CDR2 FYNNEI come from the germline V gene. The CDR3 is 10 amino acids. The ends were cut back, 4 bases at V and 6 bases at J, with 3 bases in the middle. CDR3: CASSGPEAFF. For the CDR3, the DNA is TGTGCCAGCAGTGGGCCTGAAGCTTTCTTT.

This chain uses TRBV4-2 with TRBJ2-7; TRBD2 matches at 7 bases. V lost 4 bases, J lost 2 bases, and 11 bases stayed unmatched. The CDR3 has 16 residues. CDR1 LGHNA and CDR2 YNFKEQ come from the germline V gene. CDR3 sequence reads: CASSPLLGAGTYEQYF. CDR3 DNA: TGTGCCAGCAGCCCGCTCTTAGGAGCGGGGACCTACGAGCAGTACTTC.

The chain uses TRBV6-5 and TRBJ2-7; no clear D gene. Germline assignment: CDR1 MNHEY and CDR2 SVGAGI. The V and J ends lost 0 bases and 1 base respectively, with 10 bases between them. This CDR3 spans 15 amino acids. The CDR3 sequence: CASSYSTADSYEQYF. The DNA for the CDR3 is TGTGCCAGCAGTTACTCGACCGCAGATTCCTACGAGCAGTACTTC.

The J gene is TRBJ2-7, the V gene TRBV29-1, with TRBD1 matching over 10 bases. The CDR3 length is 14 residues. After removal of 6 bases from V and 2 bases from J, the junction contained 7 bases not matched to a gene. CDR1 SQVTM and CDR2 ANQGSEA come from the germline V gene. The CDR3 DNA reads as TGCAGCGTAGCAGCGGGACAGGGGACCTACGAGCAGTACTTC. Protein product: CSVAAGQGTYEQYF.

The chain is built from TRBV19 and TRBJ2-5; perhaps TRBD2 as D (6 bases). CDR1 LNHDA and CDR2 SQIVND come from the germline V gene (reference sequence). This CDR3 region has 14 residues. Trimming removed 4 bases from V and 5 bases from J, with 14 bases in between. CDR3 sequence: CASSTFGGQETQYF. For the CDR3, the DNA is TGTGCCAGTAGTACCTTTGGAGGGCAGGAGACCCAGTACTTC.

The chain uses TRBV5-1 and TRBJ1-2; 7 positions match TRBD1. The length of the CDR3 is 14 residues. J gave up 3 bases and V 0 bases, and 2 bases lay outside the gene matches. Per the germline V gene, CDR1 is SGHRS and CDR2 is YFSETQ. The CDR3 sequence is CASSLGQGHYGYTF. As DNA, the CDR3 is TGCGCCAGCAGCTTGGGACAGGGCCACTATGGCTACACCTTC.

The gene calls are TRBV5-5 and TRBJ1-5, with 7 bases lining up with TRBD1. The CDR3 loop spans 15 amino acids. Looked up from germline, CDR1 is SGHKS and CDR2 is YYEKEE (reference sequence). The ends lost 4 bases at V and 3 bases at J; junction bases unmatched: 7. The CDR3 region has the DNA TGTGCCAGCAGCCCGGTAGGGGGCCCCAATCAGCCCCAGCATTTT. It translates to CASSPVGGPNQPQHF.

The CDR3 coding sequence is TGTGCCAGCAGCTCGCCGGCGGGACCGGATACGCAGTATTTT. Its protein product is CASSSPAGPDTQYF. V gene TRBV7-9 combines with J gene TRBJ2-3; maybe TRBD2 (6 bases). The CDR3 spans 14 residues. Trimming pared 4 bases from V and 6 bases from J, leaving 14 bases between. CDR1 and CDR2 (germline): SEHNR, FQNEAQ (reference sequence). The variable domain in full, with the rest retrieved from reference TRBV7-9 and TRBJ2-3, is DTGVSQNPRHKITKRGQNVTFRCDPISEHNRLYWYRQTLGQGPEFLTYFQNEAQLEKSRLLSDRFSAERPKGSFSTLEIQRTEQGDSAMYLCASSSPAGPDTQYFGPGTRLTVL.

This chain links TRBV27 with TRBJ1-1; tentatively, D is TRBD1 (5 bases). The CDR3 has 14 residues. CDR1 and CDR2 from the germline V gene are MNHEY and SMNVEV (reference sequence). The V end was cut by 3 bases, the J end by 5 bases, with 13 bases between. The CDR3 DNA is TGTGCCAGCAGTTTTCGGGGGATTGGGACTGAAGCTTTCTTT. Translation gives CASSFRGIGTEAFF.

V is TRBV30 and J is TRBJ1-2; 7 bases line up with TRBD1. Per the germline V gene, CDR1 is GTSNPN and CDR2 is SVGIG (reference sequence). The CDR3 is made up of 11 amino acids. The trim removed 4 bases at V and 7 bases at J, leaving 3 bases unmatched. CDR3 sequence: CAWIDRAGYTF. The CDR3 coding sequence is TGTGCCTGGATTGACAGGGCTGGCTACACCTTC.

This clone was found once. The chain uses TRBV4-2 and TRBJ2-7, with D hard to call. Germline V gene data show CDR1 as LGHNA and CDR2 as YNFKEQ. The V gene lost 3 bases and the J gene lost 3 bases, with 12 bases spanning the gap. The CDR3 loop spans 14 amino acids. Written as DNA, the CDR3 is TGTGCCAGCAGCCAGCGACCCAGCCGCTACGAGCAGTACTTC. Protein: CASSQRPSRYEQYF.

This clone occurred once. The V gene is TRBV5-4, the J gene TRBJ2-7, with D hard to call. V was clipped by 4 bases and J by 2 bases, with 13 bases between them. Germline V gives CDR1 SGHNT, CDR2 YYREEE (reference sequence). The CDR3 totals 14 residues. CDR3 nucleotides: TGTGCCAGCAGCCCGTGGCCTACGGCCTACGAGCAGTACTTC. As protein: CASSPWPTAYEQYF.

V and J are TRBV5-1 and TRBJ2-7, with TRBD1 matching over 10 bases. The CDR3 length is 14 residues. Germline trimming cut 6 bases from V and 7 bases from J; bases unmatched to any gene: 10. Germline CDR1 SGHRS, CDR2 YFSETQ. CDR3 in DNA: TGCGCCAGCACCCTTGACAGGGGGCGCGGAGAGCAGTACTTC. Residues: CASTLDRGRGEQYF. The whole variable domain, filled in from reference TRBV5-1 and TRBJ2-7, reads KAGVTQTPRYLIKTRGQQVTLSCSPISGHRSVSWYQQTPGQGLQFLFEYFSETQRNKGNFPGRFSGRQFSNSRSEMNVSTLELGDSALYLCASTLDRGRGEQYFGPGTRLTVT.

The chain carries TRBV4-3 and TRBJ1-1; D unresolved. Trimming shortened V by 4 bases and J by 4 bases, and 13 bases separated the two germline ends. Looked up from germline, CDR1 is LGHNA and CDR2 is YSLEER. CDR3 length: 14 residues. The DNA of the CDR3 is TGCGCCAGCAGCCCCGTGGGCCGGAGCACTGAAGCTTTCTTT. It specifies CASSPVGRSTEAFF.

CDR3 in amino acids: CASSELWTEYQPQHF. CDR3 sequence (DNA): TGTGCCAGCAGTGAATTATGGACGGAATATCAGCCCCAGCATTTT. The genes are TRBV6-1 and TRBJ1-5; no firm D call. This CDR3 region has 15 residues. V lost 2 bases and J lost 5, with 13 bases in between. Germline values: CDR1 MNHNS, CDR2 SASEGT.

J is TRBJ2-3 and V is TRBV19; 11 bases match TRBD1. Trimming took 5 bases from V and 2 from J; bases not matched to a gene: 6. Per the germline V gene, CDR1 is LNHDA and CDR2 is SQIVND (reference sequence). There are 16 residues in the CDR3. The CDR3 protein is CASSPRTGGYTDTQYF. The CDR3 DNA follows: TGTGCCAGTAGTCCGCGGACAGGGGGCTACACAGATACGCAGTATTTT.

The genes are TRBV28 and TRBJ2-7, with D possibly being TRBD1 (6 bases). The CDR3 spans 14 residues. Trimming took 3 bases from V and 2 from J, leaving 11 bases between them. The V gene's germline CDR1 is MDHEN and CDR2 SYDVKM. DNA for the CDR3: TGTGCCAGCAGTTTCAGGACAGCTCCCTACGAGCAGTACTTC. It codes for CASSFRTAPYEQYF.

This chain joins TRBV19 and TRBJ2-1; D possibly corresponds to TRBD1 (6 bases). V was pared by 5 bases and J by 2 bases, with 13 bases between. The CDR3 covers 15 residues. The germline CDR1 and CDR2 sequences are LNHDA and SQIVND (reference sequence). CDR3 sequence: CASSFSRGPYNEQFF. The DNA of the CDR3 is TGTGCCAGTAGTTTTTCCAGGGGACCCTACAATGAGCAGTTCTTC.

V usage is TRBV29-1 and J usage is TRBJ1-1; D is perhaps TRBD1 (6 bases). Per germline, CDR1 SQVTM and CDR2 ANQGSEA. Trimming shortened V by 2 bases and J by 0 bases, and 13 bases separated the two germline ends. The CDR3 is 15 residues long. The CDR3 nucleotides are TGCAGCGTTGAATCATCGGACAGAATGAACACTGAAGCTTTCTTT. This codes for CSVESSDRMNTEAFF.

V is TRBV27 and J is TRBJ2-2; the match to TRBD2 covers 13 bases. The germline CDR1 and CDR2 sequences are MNHEY and SMNVEV (reference sequence). V lost 4 bases and J lost 8; bases outside the gene matches: 7. The CDR3 runs 16 residues. Here the CDR3 reads CASSSFWGLAGGELFF. The DNA of the CDR3 is TGTGCCAGCAGTTCCTTTTGGGGACTAGCGGGAGGGGAGCTGTTTTTT.

For this clone: Other DNA sequences of this sample code for an identical CDR3. V gene TRBV7-9 combines with J gene TRBJ2-5; D remains unclear. CDR3 size: 12 residues. The germline CDR1 and CDR2 sequences are SEHNR and FQNEAQ (reference sequence). V was trimmed by 5 bases and J by 5 bases, leaving 9 bases between them. Here the CDR3 reads CASSLGWETQYF. The CDR3 coding sequence is TGTGCCAGCAGCCTAGGATGGGAGACCCAGTACTTC.

The table lists this clone with a count of one. This chain joins TRBV5-5 and TRBJ1-2; unclear D gene. Germline V gene lookup returns CDR1 SGHKS and CDR2 YYEKEE (reference sequence). With 4 bases removed from V and 0 bases from J, the gap between germline ends came to 19 bases. The CDR3 covers 17 residues. The CDR3 DNA reads TGTGCCAGCAGCCCCATGGGTCCTTCCTGGGCTAACTATGGCTACACCTTC. It specifies CASSPMGPSWANYGYTF.

The rearrangement uses TRBV29-1 and TRBJ2-3; 7 bases align to TRBD1. The CDR3 totals 13 residues. Germline V gene sequence: CDR1 SQVTM, CDR2 ANQGSEA. Trimming at V came to 5 bases and at J to 4 bases, leaving 6 bases not matched to a gene. Written as DNA, the CDR3 is TGCAGCGTTCTGACAACAGGGGCAGATACGCAGTATTTT. Encoded protein: CSVLTTGADTQYF.